This T cell receptor (beta chain) was sequenced in a study of Ad26.COV2.S vaccination and SARS-CoV-2 variants. Germline V CDR1 and CDR2: SEHNR, FQNEAQ (reference sequence). V shed 1 base and J shed 0 bases, with 12 bases lying between them. This CDR3 has 16 residues. Measured with immunoSEQ multiplex PCR; TCRdb has only the in-frame clones, and not every one. The sample records 400,000 to 450,000 clones, roughly 90% being singletons. Regarding treatment: about 20 received Ad26.COV2.S at low or high dose, single or two shots; about 5 received placebo; per-sample allocation not given. On day 63 after the first injection, vaccine and placebo recipients gave samples.

This chain joins TRBV7-9 and TRBJ1-2; possible D gene TRBD1, 5 bases. Sample: peripheral blood, taken in a trial of Ad26.COV2.S vaccine versus placebo. The source is a person aged 18-60 years who received the Ad26.COV2.S COVID-19 vaccine or a placebo. The CDR3 region has the DNA TGTGCCAGCAGCTTAGTTCAGGGCCGAACTAACTATGGCTACACCTTC. It encodes CASSLVQGRTNYGYTF.